Below, 5 T cell receptor beta chains from the same sample are listed, as sequenced in a study of T-cell reconstitution after alpha-beta-depleted transplantation in children. Preparing the TCRbeta library involved the use of unique molecular identifiers. TCRdb fed the PCR reads into MiXCR, producing one record per CDR3 protein. The sample has around 700,000 distinct CDR3 sequences, around 14% seen once. This specimen was PBMCs, taken before TCRalphabeta/CD19-depleted stem cell transplant. These receptors originate from a girl aged 2 to 9 with congenital amegakaryocytic thrombocytopenia, due to receive a stem cell transplant.

This clonotype occurred a few times. The rearrangement joins TRBV12-3 or TRBV12-4 to TRBJ2-1, with 10 bases identical to TRBD2. J gave up 5 bases and V 5 bases, and 9 bases lay outside the gene matches. The CDR3 spans 16 residues. The DNA of the CDR3 is TGTGCCAGCAGTATCCCCAGCGGGAGGGGGGACAATGAGCAGTTCTTC. Protein sequence: CASSIPSGRGDNEQFF.

This clonotype came up many times. This rearrangement joins TRBV12-3 or TRBV12-4 to TRBJ2-1; D is ambiguous. V shed 8 bases and J shed 9 bases, with 14 bases lying between them. The CDR3 length is 12 residues. The CDR3 here is CASGMSRGEQFF. CDR3 nucleotides: TGTGCCAGCGGTATGTCACGTGGTGAGCAGTTCTTC.

The CDR3 protein is CASQTAGPGGTDTQYF. As DNA, the CDR3 is TGTGCCTCCCAGACAGCGGGACCGGGGGGCACAGATACGCAGTATTTT. This chain connects TRBV10-3 to TRBJ2-3; 7 bases align to TRBD2. The CDR3 is made up of 16 amino acids. V was clipped by 11 bases and J by 1 base; unmatched bases: 15. The germline V gene encodes CDR1 ENHRY and CDR2 SYGVKD.

About this clonotype: Possible read error: a much larger clone is one base away. The chain has TRBV7-9 and TRBJ2-7; a weak D match, TRBD2 (6 bases). This CDR3 has 14 amino acids. CDR1 SEHNR and CDR2 FQNEAQ come from the germline V gene (reference sequence). Here the CDR3 reads CASGLKGGDYEQYF. The CDR3 bases are TGTGCCAGCGGCTTAAAAGGAGGGGACTACGAGCAGTACTTC.

The J gene is TRBJ2-7, the V gene TRBV28; tentative D call: TRBD2 (7 bases). CDR3 length: 15 amino acids. CDR1 is MDHEN, CDR2 SYDVKM, per germline. V lost 9 bases and J lost 3, with 21 bases in between. For the CDR3, the DNA is TGTGCCAGTCATCCCTTACAGGGAGGGTTCTACGAGCAGTACTTC. This translates into CASHPLQGGFYEQYF.